Below are 4 T cell receptor beta chains sequenced from a single sample in a study of OX40 agonist ivuxolimab in advanced cancers. Sequencing used immunoSEQ multiplex PCR; TCRdb keeps in-frame clones, though not all of them. The repertoire holds approximately 80,000 clones, 85% to 90% seen once, with 0.15% to 0.2% in the top ten. The material was CD4+ or CD8+ T cells sorted from blood, obtained in a trial of the OX40 agonist ivuxolimab. The source of these receptors is an adult with an advanced solid tumor such as melanoma, head and neck, liver or kidney cancer.

The rearrangement uses TRBV6-5 and TRBJ1-5; no clear D. Germline CDR1 and CDR2: MNHEY and SVGAGI. This CDR3 region has 13 residues. V lost 2 bases to trimming and J lost 8 bases, with 10 bases between them. CDR3 bases: TGTGCCAGCAGTTACCGGGGTCAGGAGCCCCAGCATTTT. Amino acid sequence: CASSYRGQEPQHF.

The chain employs TRBV7-9 and TRBJ2-3, with 7 positions matching TRBD1. The CDR3 has 17 residues. Trimming at V came to 10 bases and at J to 1 base, leaving 17 bases not matched to a gene. Germline V gives CDR1 SEHNR, CDR2 FQNEAQ (reference sequence). This chain's CDR3 is CATPLPGGQVRTDTQYF. CDR3 coding DNA: TGTGCCACACCTCTACCGGGCGGACAGGTCCGCACAGATACGCAGTATTTT.

The rearrangement joins TRBV5-3 to TRBJ2-7; the match to TRBD1 covers 8 bases. TRBV5-3 is an open reading frame, and its role is uncertain. CDR3 length: 13 amino acids. V was pared by 5 bases and J by 6 bases, with 7 bases of the junction left unmatched. CDR3 sequence: CARRLGQGSEQYV. DNA for the CDR3: TGTGCCAGAAGGTTAGGACAGGGATCCGAGCAGTACGTC.

The chain couples TRBV28 to TRBJ2-2; weak D call: TRBD2 (6 bases). CDR3 length: 16 residues. CDR1 MDHEN and CDR2 SYDVKM come from the germline V gene. Trimming removed 2 bases at V and 5 bases at J, with 15 bases between. CDR3 sequence: CASSLRAGLNTGELFF. In DNA, the CDR3 is TGTGCCAGCAGTTTACGGGCGGGGTTAAATACCGGGGAGCTGTTTTTT.